This TCR beta chain stems from a study of PD-L1 blockade in urothelial cancer (TCRdb year 2017). With regard to the full study: All patients started therapy at some point between 2014 and 2016 and received atezolizumab 1,200 mg intravenously every 3 weeks. Durable clinical benefit was achieved by nine patients and was not achieved by 20 patients. Blood samples gave median yields of 141,255 T cells and 82,636 unique TCRs, along with a median clonality of 0.080. The study, an exploratory multi-omic analysis, examined somatic, immune and clinical correlates of response to PD-L1 blockade with atezolizumab in urothelial cancer. In the same patients, pretreatment tumors underwent whole exome sequencing and RNA sequencing in addition to TCR sequencing. About nine tenths of the roughly 29 patients were identified as males with urothelial cancer of bladder origin, and a prior smoking history was reported by 18 of 29 patients. Patients had an ECOG performance status of 0 or 1 and had received between 0 and 3 prior chemotherapy regimens. TCR sequencing covered pretreatment tumor samples and matched, serially collected peripheral blood taken before and after atezolizumab treatment. Pretreatment blood TCR-seq was available for under 35 patients, at least one posttreatment blood collection was obtained for around 24 patients, and tumor TCR-seq was available for around 24 patients. Progression-free survival longer than 6 months counted as durable clinical benefit, and TCR features were additionally tested against both progression-free and overall survival. Blood samples were analyzed at 3 weeks after treatment start (second dose) and at 6 weeks after treatment start. The paper as a whole reports these results and caveats: At 3 weeks after the start of treatment, tumor-associated TCR clones in peripheral blood had expanded more in patients with durable benefit (n of about 20, p = 0.022). Improved progression-free and overall survival was associated with having pretreatment peripheral blood TCR clonality below the median. Small sample size (n of about 29) and many exploratory analyses mean the results are intended to be hypothesis-generating.

The CDR3 goes from the cysteine to the phenylalanine over 13 residues. Only the CDR3 DNA is retained, 39 bases long and in frame from the first base. Reading the germline V gene gives CDR1 SNHLY and CDR2 FYNNEI. The germline ends are 15 bases apart after V is trimmed by 9 bases and J by 6 bases. To estimate absolute template abundance from read counts, synthetic TCR analog templates were spiked into each PCR. The immunoSEQ assay was used to amplify TCRbeta CDR3 regions from genomic DNA with bias-controlled V and J gene primers. Sequencing of rearranged TCRbeta segments was performed at approximately 20X coverage. The study's processing was this. Clustering was used to correct sequencing errors, and CDR3s were annotated against IMGT to assign V, D and J genes. Out-of-frame and stop-codon sequences were excluded, and only productive TCRbeta rearrangements were used in downstream analyses. To compute clonality, Shannon entropy was normalized by the log of the number of unique productive sequences and then subtracted from one. Fisher's exact test with Benjamini-Hochberg correction, at a threshold of adjusted p below 0.01, was used to find clones that differed between time points or between blood and tumor. The immuneACCESS repertoire file appears here via TCRdb, limited to in-frame rearrangements. These files lack a portion of the clones; in checked studies, under half of the deficit traces to unresolved V genes, and the cause of the others is not known. V and J calls plus clone size are reproduced from that table; the DNA served to infer D and trimming. Recorded for this sample are 100,000 to 150,000 clones; more than 70% of them occurred a single time. The top ten hold 2.4% of the sample.

Reading the label with the study, this specimen's time point is: peripheral blood 6 weeks after treatment start. The cohort comprised 30 or so patients with locally advanced or metastatic urothelial carcinoma treated at Memorial Sloan Kettering on a trial protocol. Peripheral blood mononuclear cells were collected pretreatment and during treatment, with between 1 and 8 total time points per patient. The Qiagen DNeasy Blood extraction kit was used to purify genomic DNA from total PBMCs and from tumor samples. PBMCs were collected pretreatment and during treatment, and were isolated and stored as previously described. Remarks on this clone: Its antigen is still unknown. Base qualities are not recorded, but no much larger clone differs from it by a single base.

The chain joins TRBV2 to TRBJ2-4; TRBD1 is a weak D gene call, 5 bases matching. The clonotype originates from a man aged 50-59 years with urothelial cancer. Sequencing was performed on PBMCs, taken around atezolizumab (anti-PD-L1) treatment. CDR3 loop: CASATVGGNIQYF. The nucleotides read TGTGCCAGTGCGACAGTGGGCGGAAACATTCAGTACTTC.